This T cell receptor (beta chain) was recorded in a study of cytomegalovirus exposure and HLA in healthy donors. Study-level background: Early on, a data release was issued that held approximately 78 million unique TCRs from HLA-typed donors. Regarding the study as a whole: There were reportedly fewer N-insertions in an Asian-associated ancestry cluster than the approximately 600-donor mean, in a later analysis. Sequencing probably produced one cluster of sequence variants that were highly shared.

Vbeta (60) and Jbeta (13) primers were used in the PCR. TCRdb's copy holds only in-frame clones and misses some; the assay was immunoSEQ multiplex PCR. The profile covers about 190,000 clones, with roughly 81% appearing a single time and less than 4% taken by the ten largest. As to this clone: Its specificity is not known.

This CDR3 has 14 residues. Trimming at V came to 3 bases and at J to 5 bases, leaving 1 base not matched to a gene. CDR1 MNHEY and CDR2 SMNVEV come from the germline V gene (reference sequence). V usage is TRBV27 and J usage is TRBJ2-5; 12 nucleotides agree with TRBD2. This TCR was recovered from a woman in her twenties or thirties in good health and CMV-seropositive. Sequenced input: PBMCs. The CDR3 reads CASSFGLAGETQYF. CDR3 sequence (DNA): TGTGCCAGCAGTTTCGGACTAGCGGGGGAGACCCAGTACTTC.